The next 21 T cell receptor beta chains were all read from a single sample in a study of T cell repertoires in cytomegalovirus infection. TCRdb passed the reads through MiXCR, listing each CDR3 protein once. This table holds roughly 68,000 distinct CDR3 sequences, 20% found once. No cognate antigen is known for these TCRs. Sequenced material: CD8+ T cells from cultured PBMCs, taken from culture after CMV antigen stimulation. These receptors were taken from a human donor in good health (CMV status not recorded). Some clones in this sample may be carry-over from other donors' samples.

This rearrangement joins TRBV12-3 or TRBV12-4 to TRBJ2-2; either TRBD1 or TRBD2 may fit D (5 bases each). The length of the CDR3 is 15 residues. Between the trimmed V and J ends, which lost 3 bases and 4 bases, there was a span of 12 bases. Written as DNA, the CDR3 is TGTGCCAGCAGTTTCCGGGACCCAGGCACCGGGGAGCTGTTTTTT. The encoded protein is CASSFRDPGTGELFF.

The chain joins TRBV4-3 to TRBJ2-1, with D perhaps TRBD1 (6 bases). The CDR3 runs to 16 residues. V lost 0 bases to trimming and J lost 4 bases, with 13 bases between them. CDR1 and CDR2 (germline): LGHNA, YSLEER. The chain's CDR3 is CASSQERGGTYNEQFF. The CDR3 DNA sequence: TGCGCCAGCAGCCAAGAGAGAGGGGGTACTTACAATGAGCAGTTCTTC.

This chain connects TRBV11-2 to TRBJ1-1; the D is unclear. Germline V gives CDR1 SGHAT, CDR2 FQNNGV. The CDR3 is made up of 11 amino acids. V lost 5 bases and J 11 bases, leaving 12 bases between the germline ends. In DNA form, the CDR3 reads TGTGCCAGCAGCCCTGGAAGATCGGCTTTCTTT. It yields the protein CASSPGRSAFF.

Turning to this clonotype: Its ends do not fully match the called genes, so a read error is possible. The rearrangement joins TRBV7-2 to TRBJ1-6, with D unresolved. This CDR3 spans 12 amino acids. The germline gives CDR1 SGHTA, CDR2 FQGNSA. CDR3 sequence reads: CASSSRSSNYEF. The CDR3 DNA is TGTGCCAGCAGCTCCCGATCCAGCAATTACGAGTTT.

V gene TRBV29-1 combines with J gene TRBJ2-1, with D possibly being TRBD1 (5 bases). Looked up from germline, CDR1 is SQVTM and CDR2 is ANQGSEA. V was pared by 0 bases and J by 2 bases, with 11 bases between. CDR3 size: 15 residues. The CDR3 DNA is TGCAGCGTTGAAGATGGCAGGGCCGCCTACAATGAGCAGTTCTTC. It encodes CSVEDGRAAYNEQFF.

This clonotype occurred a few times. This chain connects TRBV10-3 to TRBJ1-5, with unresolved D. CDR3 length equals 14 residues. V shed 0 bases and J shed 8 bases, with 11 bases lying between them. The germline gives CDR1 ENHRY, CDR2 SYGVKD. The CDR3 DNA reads TGTGCCATCAGTGAGTCGGCCACTCTCGAGCCCCAGCATTTT. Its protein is CAISESATLEPQHF.

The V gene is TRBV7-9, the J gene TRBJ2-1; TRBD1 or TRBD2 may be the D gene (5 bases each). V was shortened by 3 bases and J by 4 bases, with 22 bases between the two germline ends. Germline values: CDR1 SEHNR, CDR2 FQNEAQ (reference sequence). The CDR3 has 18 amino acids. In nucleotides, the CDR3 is TGTGCCAGCAGCTTCGGAGGTGGCGAGGGGCTGTTGTACAATGAGCAGTTCTTC. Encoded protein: CASSFGGGEGLLYNEQFF.

This CDR3 reads CASSLGTPVGSYEQYF. In nucleotides, the CDR3 is TGTGCCAGCAGCTTGGGGACACCGGTTGGGTCTTACGAGCAGTACTTC. This chain connects TRBV11-2 to TRBJ2-7; weak D call: TRBD1 (6 bases). The V and J ends lost 3 bases and 4 bases respectively, with 19 bases between them. The germline V gene encodes CDR1 SGHAT and CDR2 FQNNGV. The CDR3 has 16 amino acids.

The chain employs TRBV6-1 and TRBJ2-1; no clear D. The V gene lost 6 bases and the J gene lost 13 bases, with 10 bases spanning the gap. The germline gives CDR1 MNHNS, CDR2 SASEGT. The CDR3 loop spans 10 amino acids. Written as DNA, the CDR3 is TGTGCCAGCAGCGCTCCTCTCCAGTTCTTC. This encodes CASSAPLQFF.

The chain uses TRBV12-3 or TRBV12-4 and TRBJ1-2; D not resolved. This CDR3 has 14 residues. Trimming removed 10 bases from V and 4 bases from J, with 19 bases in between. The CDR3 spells CATIRPEGGYGYTF. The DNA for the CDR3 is TGTGCCACCATTCGGCCAGAGGGCGGCTATGGCTACACCTTC.

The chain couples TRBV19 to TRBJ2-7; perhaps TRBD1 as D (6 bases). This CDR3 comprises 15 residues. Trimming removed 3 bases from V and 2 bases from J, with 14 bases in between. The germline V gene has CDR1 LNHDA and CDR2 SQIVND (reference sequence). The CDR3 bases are TGTGCCAGTAGTATGGCCAGGGACACGACCTACGAGCAGTACTTC. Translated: CASSMARDTTYEQYF.

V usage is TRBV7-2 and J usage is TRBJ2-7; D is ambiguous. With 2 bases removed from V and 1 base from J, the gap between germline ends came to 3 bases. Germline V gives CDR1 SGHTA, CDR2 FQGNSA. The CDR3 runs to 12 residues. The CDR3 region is CASSLMSYEQYF. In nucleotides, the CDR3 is TGTGCCAGCAGCTTAATGTCCTACGAGCAGTACTTC. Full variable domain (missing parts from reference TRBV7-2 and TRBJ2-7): GAGVSQSPSNKVTEKGKDVELRCDPISGHTALYWYRQSLGQGLEFLIYFQGNSAPDKSGLPSDRFSAERTGGSVSTLTIQRTQQEDSAVYLCASSLMSYEQYFGPGTRLTVT.

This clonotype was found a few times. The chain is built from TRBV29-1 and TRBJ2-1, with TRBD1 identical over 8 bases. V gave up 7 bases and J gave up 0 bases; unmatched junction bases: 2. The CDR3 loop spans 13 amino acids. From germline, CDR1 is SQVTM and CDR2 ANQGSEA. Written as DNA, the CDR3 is TGCAGCGCTACAGGGGGCTCCTACAATGAGCAGTTCTTC. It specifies CSATGGSYNEQFF.

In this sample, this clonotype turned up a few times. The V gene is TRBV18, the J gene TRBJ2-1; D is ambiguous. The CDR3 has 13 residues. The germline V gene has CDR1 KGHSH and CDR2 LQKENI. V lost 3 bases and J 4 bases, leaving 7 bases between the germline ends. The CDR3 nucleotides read TGTGCCAGCTCACCGGGTTGGTACAATGAGCAGTTCTTC. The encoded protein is CASSPGWYNEQFF.

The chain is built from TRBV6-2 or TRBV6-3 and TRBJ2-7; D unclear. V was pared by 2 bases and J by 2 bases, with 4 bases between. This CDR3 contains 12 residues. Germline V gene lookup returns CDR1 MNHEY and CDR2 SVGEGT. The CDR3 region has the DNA TGTGCCAGCAGTTACGTTGCCTACGAGCAGTACTTC. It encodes CASSYVAYEQYF.

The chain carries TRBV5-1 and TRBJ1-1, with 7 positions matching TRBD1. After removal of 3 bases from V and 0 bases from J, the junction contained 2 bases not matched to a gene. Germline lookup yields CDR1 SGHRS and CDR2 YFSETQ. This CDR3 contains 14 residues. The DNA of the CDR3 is TGCGCCAGCAGCTCCGGACAGGTGAACACTGAAGCTTTCTTT. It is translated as CASSSGQVNTEAFF.

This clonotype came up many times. In DNA form, the CDR3 reads TGTGCCAGCAGCGGGGACAGGGCCCCTAATTCACCCCTCCACTTT. Its protein is CASSGDRAPNSPLHF. V and J are TRBV7-8 and TRBJ1-6; 9 bases map to TRBD1. The CDR3 loop spans 15 amino acids. The V gene end was trimmed by 5 bases and the J gene end by 6 bases; junction bases not matched to a gene: 5. Germline-derived CDR1 and CDR2 are SGHVS and FQNEAQ.

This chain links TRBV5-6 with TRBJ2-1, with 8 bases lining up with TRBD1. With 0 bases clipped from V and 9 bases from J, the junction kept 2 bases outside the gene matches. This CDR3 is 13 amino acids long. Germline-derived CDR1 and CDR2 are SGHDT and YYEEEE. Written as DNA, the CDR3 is TGTGCCAGCAGCTTGGGGACAGGGAGTGAGCAGTTCTTC. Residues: CASSLGTGSEQFF.

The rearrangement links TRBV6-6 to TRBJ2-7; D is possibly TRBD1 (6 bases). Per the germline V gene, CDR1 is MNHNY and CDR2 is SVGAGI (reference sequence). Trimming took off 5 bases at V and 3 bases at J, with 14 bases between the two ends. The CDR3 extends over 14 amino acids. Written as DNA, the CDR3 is TGTGCCAGCAGTCCCGGGACATTCCTCTACGAGCAGTACTTC. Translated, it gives CASSPGTFLYEQYF.

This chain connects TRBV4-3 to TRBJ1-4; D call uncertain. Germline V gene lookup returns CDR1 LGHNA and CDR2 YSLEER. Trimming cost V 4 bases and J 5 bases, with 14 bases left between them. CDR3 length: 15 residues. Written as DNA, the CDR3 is TGCGCCAGCAGCCGGATCCGCGCAGGCAATGAAAAACTGTTTTTT. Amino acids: CASSRIRAGNEKLFF.

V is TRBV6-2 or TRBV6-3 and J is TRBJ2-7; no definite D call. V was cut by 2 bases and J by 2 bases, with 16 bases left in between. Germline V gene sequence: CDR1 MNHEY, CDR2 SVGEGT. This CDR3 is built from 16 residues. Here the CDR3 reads CASSYRVDNPPYEQYF. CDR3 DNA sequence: TGTGCCAGCAGTTACCGAGTTGACAACCCCCCCTACGAGCAGTACTTC.